The T cell receptor (beta chain) under discussion was sequenced for a study of cytomegalovirus exposure and HLA in healthy donors (dated by TCRdb to about 2017). Background on the whole study: According to an earlier analysis of a few hundred of the donors, some 180 million T cells yielded 100 million or so unique TCR beta sequences and about 300 Gb of sequence data. The study used immunosequencing to profile the T cell repertoires of around 600 subjects and linked those repertoires to cytomegalovirus serostatus. An earlier analysis of 587 of the donors used high-throughput TCR beta sequencing to judge whether each TCR beta V gene segment behaved as functional or pseudogenic. The study was designed to test whether signatures of past pathogen exposure could be identified by cataloging public T cell receptors. High-throughput TCR immunosequencing, statistical association of individual TCRs with disease status, and machine learning were combined to predict cytomegalovirus infection status. HLA typing covered class I and class II loci at four-digit resolution. A later genetic analysis took genome-wide SNP genotypes for about 55% of the roughly 670 donors and used that subset as a discovery cohort. An early release covering 500 to 750 HLA-typed donors comprised approximately 300 gigabases of sequencing data and approximately 85 million unique TCR sequences. A later analysis re-analyzed previously published TCR beta repertoires from roughly 690 donors and added high-resolution HLA genotyping to study TCR occurrence patterns. Among 300 to 450 genotyped donors of the cohort, an average of about 240,000 unique TCR beta nucleotide sequences were sequenced per donor, roughly 20% of them non-productive. The later analysis used no new phenotypic data to find candidate immune exposures, relying instead on TCR beta sequences and their occurrence across donors. Every discovery cohort repertoire had been produced on one sequencing platform. Alongside the repertoire data, information on donor age, sex, ethnicity and CMV serostatus was compiled. Roughly 5 DR-DQ haplotypes were handled as single units for association and clustering, since linkage in the cohort was strong. The number of donors typed differed by locus, with about 629-630 for A, B, C, DRB1 and DQB1, roughly 520 for DQA1, 600 to 610 for DPA1, and 400 to 490 for DPB1. Along with the roughly 670-subject first cohort, a separate validation cohort of over a hundred different subjects was used. The genetic ancestry cluster associated with self-reported Caucasian donors included around 76% of the roughly 400 genotyped donors. The research as a whole found: A later analysis reported that several top co-occurrence clusters appeared linked to parvovirus B19, influenza, CMV and Epstein-Barr virus. Because HLA typing was missing for some donors at each locus, association tests included only the typed subset. The study gave a list of 150 to 200 TCR beta chains associated with cytomegalovirus. The sequencing pipeline was judged likely to have produced a cluster of highly shared sequence variants as a technical artifact. The authors suggested that the approach could potentially be generalized to other disease states and immunological phenotypes. In this cohort, only TCR beta chains were sequenced, and detectable features were limited by the absence of alpha or paired-chain data. A further reported finding was that TCR beta sequences accurately predicted the HLA-A and HLA-B alleles for most subjects in the first cohort. A later genetic analysis associated a missense DCLRE1C variant with V-gene and J-gene trimming of TCR beta chains, and an independent cohort replicated the association. The only immune exposure information available for the cohort was CMV serostatus. Assigning TCR associations to individual alleles was difficult when HLA alleles, especially DR and DQ, strongly co-occurred. In a later analysis, the rate of TCR association differed among HLA loci, with DRB1 alleles having the most associated TCRs and HLA-C alleles having the fewest. At a false discovery rate of 0.05, a later analysis linked 15,000 to 20,000 TCR beta sequences to specific HLA alleles. In both the original and validation cohorts, the classifier was reported to diagnose cytomegalovirus status with high specificity and sensitivity. In an earlier analysis of 450 to 750 of the donors, most TCR beta V segments appeared in productive rearrangements about 87% or about 30% of the time, broadly matching IMGT annotations. Sequencing depth was assumed to be roughly uniform across donors in the presence/absence analyses, though that assumption may not hold. In a later genetic analysis, fewer N-insertions in productive TCRs were reported among donors in an Asian-associated ancestry cluster than the approximately 670-donor mean. Some IMGT-functional V segments, including TRBV6-2 and TRBV6-3, could not be told apart with the 87-base-pair reads, so those segments were excluded. According to a later analysis, most CMV-associated TCR beta chains appeared to be HLA-restricted, and the HLA associations seemed to be driven largely by CMV exposure. Linkage disequilibrium might explain the correlated functional status among segregating V segments, but an unknown experimental factor could not be excluded. A few of the identified cytomegalovirus-associated TCR beta chains were confirmed in vitro to be specific for cytomegalovirus antigens. While some public TCRs were present in many individuals, most TCR sequences turned up only very rarely across donors. Because counts were too low, roughly 18 rarely observed V segments, including chromosome 9 orphons, were left out of the earlier analysis of 500 to 650 of the donors. Compared with equally common non-associated chains, HLA-associated TCR beta chains in a later analysis were more clonally expanded and had lower generation probabilities.

The receptor library was made with the immunoSEQ multiplex PCR assay. For the multiplex PCR, a mixture combining 60 forward primers for TCR Vbeta segments and 13 reverse primers for TCR Jbeta segments was used. The CDR3 region of rearranged TCR beta genes was amplified from genomic DNA by a multiplex PCR assay. Amplified TCR beta libraries were sequenced as 87-base-pair reads on the Illumina HiSeq System. Per the source publication's procedure: In a later analysis, around 80 million unique TCR beta chains were counted across the 500 to 700 repertoires, and roughly 11 million of these chains were shared by at least two donors. To remove PCR and sequencing errors, raw reads were error-corrected and collapsed into unique sequences using a nearest-neighbor algorithm that merged closely related sequences. CDR3 sequences were aligned to IMGT reference sequences to assign V, D and J gene segments. For a sequence to be retained, a match of at least six nucleotides to both a V gene segment and a J gene segment was required. Rearrangements were called productive when the CDR3 lacked stop codons and stayed in frame with V and J; all others were non-productive. Following IMGT convention, CDR3 was defined as the stretch from the second conserved V-encoded cysteine up to the conserved J-encoded phenylalanine. The earlier analysis of 587 of the donors excluded sequences that lacked an unambiguous match to a single V gene segment. In an earlier analysis of 587 of the donors, V segments were called functional above 56.7% productive rearrangements and were called segregating when the between-donor standard deviation exceeded 5%. To diagnose cytomegalovirus status from the catalog of TCR beta chain sequences, a statistical classification framework was built. A later analysis assigned V and J genes by comparing TCR nucleotide sequences with IMGT/GENE-DB human TR gene sequences. A later analysis assigned CDR3 sequences and most-parsimonious VDJ recombination scenarios with the TCRdist pipeline. A later analysis defined each TCR beta chain by its CDR3 amino acid sequence plus V-gene family, and excluded reads lacking a unique V-gene family. A later analysis removed several hundred highly shared, low-generation-probability nucleotide sequences to deal with suspected cross-contamination and a sequencing artifact. In a later analysis, a clonal expansion index was calculated for each public chain from normalized within-repertoire ranks of inferred template counts. A later analysis computed generation probabilities with a VDJ recombination model fitted to out-of-frame rearrangements, and checked the results against IGoR. A later analysis scored TCR-TCR, TCR-HLA and TCR-CMV co-occurrence with hypergeometric tests, applying a repertoire-size bias correction to TCR pairs. In a later analysis, false discovery rates were estimated by permuting HLA or CMV assignments 20 times. A later analysis grouped co-occurring TCRs with DBSCAN, adding TCRdist sequence similarity when clustering within HLA-allele-positive subsets. Repertoires with fewer than 30,000 or more than 120,000 public chains, plus five repertoires with anomalous nucleotide sharing, were excluded from co-occurrence clustering. Imported from immuneACCESS, the table was reduced by TCRdb to in-frame sequences with V and J called. These copies leave out some clones; in studies compared against another copy, an unresolved V gene accounts for under half, and the cause of the remainder is not known. Clone size and V and J calls were adopted from that table, with D and trimming inferred from the DNA. The sample profile shows 150,000 to 200,000 clones; roughly 75% of them were found once. The biggest ten clones account for 1% of the sample.

With regard to this clone: It has no known antigen specificity. Qualities for individual bases were not recorded, and no much larger clone is one base off.

The cohort was made up of around 720 healthy bone marrow donors. Cohort members were all nominally healthy when sampled, although unrecorded immune exposures were likely present. The donor tested CMV seropositive and was one of the 289 seropositive cohort members. Each donor provided a peripheral blood sample, and peripheral blood mononuclear cells were used for TCR beta sequencing. Genomic DNA extraction from the blood cell samples was performed with the Qiagen DNeasy Blood Extraction Kit. Trimming removed 0 bases from V and 2 bases from J, leaving 7 bases between the germline ends. The CDR3 holds 14 amino acids from the cysteine to the phenylalanine. The read is trimmed to its CDR3 DNA, 42 bases read in frame from base 1. CDR1 LGHNA and CDR2 YSLEER are derived from the germline V gene.

The chain joins TRBV4-3 to TRBJ1-1, with no confidently assigned D gene. The source of this sequence is a woman aged 50 to 60 in good health and CMV-seropositive. Sequencing was carried out using PBMCs. The CDR3 sequence is CASSQERVNTEAFF. The DNA sequence reads TGCGCCAGCAGCCAAGAGAGAGTAAACACTGAAGCTTTCTTT.